A selection of T cell receptor beta chains follows, all from one sample in a study of shared clonotypes between healthy human individuals. Repertoires were generated with immunoSEQ multiplex PCR, while TCRdb's copy carries only in-frame clones and drops some. The data contain roughly 600,000 clones, roughly 98% of them singletons. Sequencing used naive CD8+ T cells sorted from blood. The origin of the receptors is a man aged 30 to 39 in good health. Both conserved end residues are part of each CDR3. The order of the fields is J gene, V gene, clone size, D gene, CDR3 protein, CDR3 DNA. The D gene is left open where the match is weak. Expanded clones are given a class, and other clones once, few, many or no size at all.

j_gene: TRBJ2-7; v_gene: TRBV25-1; abundance: NA; d_gene: TRBD1; CDR3aa: CASSAGTGVYEQYF; CDR3nt: TGTGCCAGCAGTGCCGGGACAGGGGTCTACGAGCAGTACTTC
j_gene: TRBJ2-7; v_gene: TRBV5-1; abundance: NA; d_gene: NA; CDR3aa: CASSLERGLREQYF; CDR3nt: TGCGCCAGCAGCTTGGAGAGAGGGCTCCGTGAGCAGTACTTC
j_gene: TRBJ2-4; v_gene: TRBV6-1; abundance: once; d_gene: NA; CDR3aa: CASGMWEWGKNIQYF; CDR3nt: TGTGCCAGCGGTATGTGGGAGTGGGGGAAAAACATTCAGTACTTC
j_gene: TRBJ2-7; v_gene: TRBV6-1; abundance: NA; d_gene: NA; CDR3aa: CASSVYVGESYEQYF; CDR3nt: TGTGCCAGCAGTGTGTACGTCGGAGAATCCTACGAGCAGTACTTC
j_gene: TRBJ2-3; v_gene: TRBV2; abundance: NA; d_gene: NA; CDR3aa: CASRGSTDTQYF; CDR3nt: TGTGCCAGCAGAGGCAGCACAGATACGCAGTATTTT
j_gene: TRBJ2-7; v_gene: TRBV27; abundance: NA; d_gene: TRBD2; CDR3aa: CASREISGREGRDEQYF; CDR3nt: TGTGCCAGCAGGGAAATATCTGGCCGGGAGGGGCGCGATGAGCAGTACTTC
j_gene: TRBJ1-1; v_gene: TRBV30; abundance: NA; d_gene: NA; CDR3aa: CAWSARGTEAFF; CDR3nt: TGTGCCTGGAGTGCTCGGGGCACTGAAGCTTTCTTT
j_gene: TRBJ1-2; v_gene: TRBV27; abundance: NA; d_gene: TRBD1; CDR3aa: CASSFPGQGFGDYGYTF; CDR3nt: TGTGCCAGCAGTTTCCCGGGACAGGGGTTTGGTGACTATGGCTACACCTTC
j_gene: TRBJ2-7; v_gene: TRBV27; abundance: NA; d_gene: NA; CDR3aa: CASSVQASKTSEQYF; CDR3nt: TGTGCCAGCAGTGTACAGGCTTCCAAAACCAGCGAGCAGTACTTC
j_gene: TRBJ2-3; v_gene: TRBV9; abundance: NA; d_gene: NA; CDR3aa: CASSLLSTDTQYF; CDR3nt: TGTGCCAGCAGCCTCCTTAGCACAGATACGCAGTATTTT
j_gene: TRBJ2-7; v_gene: TRBV19; abundance: once; d_gene: TRBD1; CDR3aa: CASSIGAGTGVDEQYF; CDR3nt: TGTGCCAGTAGTATCGGAGCCGGGACAGGGGTCGACGAGCAGTACTTC
j_gene: TRBJ2-7; v_gene: TRBV11-2; abundance: NA; d_gene: NA; CDR3aa: CASSLPRTYEQYF; CDR3nt: TGTGCCAGCAGCCTCCCGCGGACCTACGAGCAGTACTTC
j_gene: TRBJ2-1; v_gene: TRBV28; abundance: NA; d_gene: TRBD2; CDR3aa: CASSGLAGGYNEQFF; CDR3nt: TGTGCCAGCTCCGGACTAGCGGGAGGCTACAATGAGCAGTTCTTC
j_gene: TRBJ2-3; v_gene: TRBV27; abundance: NA; d_gene: NA; CDR3aa: CASSLGLREDTQYF; CDR3nt: TGTGCCAGCAGTTTGGGGCTCCGAGAAGATACGCAGTATTTT
j_gene: TRBJ2-3; v_gene: TRBV5-5; abundance: NA; d_gene: NA; CDR3aa: CASSLAGSTDTQYF; CDR3nt: TGTGCCAGCAGCTTGGCGGGGAGCACAGATACGCAGTATTTT
j_gene: TRBJ2-1; v_gene: TRBV27; abundance: NA; d_gene: NA; CDR3aa: CASSSPSNEQFF; CDR3nt: TGTGCCAGCAGTTCCCCGAGCAATGAGCAGTTCTTC
j_gene: TRBJ1-1; v_gene: TRBV28; abundance: once; d_gene: TRBD1; CDR3aa: CASDPAPTGPGTEAFF; CDR3nt: TGTGCCAGCGACCCCGCCCCGACAGGGCCAGGTACTGAAGCTTTCTTT
j_gene: TRBJ2-1; v_gene: TRBV28; abundance: once; d_gene: TRBD1; CDR3aa: CASWTTRQGVVNEQFF; CDR3nt: TGTGCCAGCTGGACGACTCGACAGGGAGTAGTCAATGAGCAGTTCTTC
j_gene: TRBJ2-7; v_gene: TRBV5-4; abundance: once; d_gene: NA; CDR3aa: CASSLAWGSSYEQYF; CDR3nt: TGTGCCAGCAGCTTGGCTTGGGGTAGCTCCTACGAGCAGTACTTC
j_gene: TRBJ2-1; v_gene: TRBV5-1; abundance: NA; d_gene: NA; CDR3aa: CASSHPSPYNEQFF; CDR3nt: TGCGCCAGCAGCCATCCTAGCCCTTACAATGAGCAGTTCTTC
j_gene: TRBJ2-7; v_gene: TRBV7-6; abundance: NA; d_gene: NA; CDR3aa: CASSLATSYEQYF; CDR3nt: TGTGCCAGCAGCTTAGCCACCTCCTACGAGCAGTACTTC
j_gene: TRBJ2-7; v_gene: TRBV9; abundance: NA; d_gene: NA; CDR3aa: CASSVEGDGRYEQYF; CDR3nt: TGTGCCAGCAGCGTAGAAGGCGACGGCCGCTACGAGCAGTACTTC
j_gene: TRBJ2-3; v_gene: TRBV30; abundance: NA; d_gene: NA; CDR3aa: CAWSSLRKGSFTDTQYF; CDR3nt: TGTGCCTGGAGTAGTCTCCGGAAGGGATCATTCACAGATACGCAGTATTTT
j_gene: TRBJ1-5; v_gene: TRBV7-2; abundance: NA; d_gene: NA; CDR3aa: CASSPTGGQPQHF; CDR3nt: TGTGCCAGCAGCCCCACGGGGGGGCAGCCCCAGCATTTT
j_gene: TRBJ2-7; v_gene: TRBV5-1; abundance: NA; d_gene: TRBD1; CDR3aa: CASSTGTGAYEQYF; CDR3nt: TGCGCCAGCAGCACCGGGACAGGAGCCTACGAGCAGTACTTC
j_gene: TRBJ1-3; v_gene: TRBV5-1; abundance: NA; d_gene: NA; CDR3aa: CASSKAGGTGNTIYF; CDR3nt: TGCGCCAGCAGCAAAGCGGGAGGAACTGGAAACACCATATATTTT
j_gene: TRBJ1-1; v_gene: TRBV11-2; abundance: NA; d_gene: NA; CDR3aa: CASSLDPGQAEAFF; CDR3nt: TGTGCCAGCAGCTTAGATCCGGGCCAGGCTGAAGCTTTCTTT
j_gene: TRBJ2-7; v_gene: TRBV7-2; abundance: NA; d_gene: NA; CDR3aa: CASSLYHEQYF; CDR3nt: TGTGCCAGCAGCTTATACCACGAGCAGTACTTC
j_gene: TRBJ2-7; v_gene: TRBV5-6; abundance: NA; d_gene: NA; CDR3aa: CASSLSPALIHEQYF; CDR3nt: TGTGCCAGCAGCTTGAGTCCCGCATTGATCCACGAGCAGTACTTC
j_gene: TRBJ1-1; v_gene: TRBV7-6; abundance: NA; d_gene: NA; CDR3aa: CASSSTGNTEAFF; CDR3nt: TGTGCCAGCAGCTCGACGGGAAACACTGAAGCTTTCTTT
j_gene: TRBJ1-4; v_gene: TRBV4-2; abundance: NA; d_gene: NA; CDR3aa: CASSHRGGALNEKLFF; CDR3nt: TGTGCCAGCAGCCATCGAGGGGGGGCCCTTAATGAAAAACTGTTTTTT
j_gene: TRBJ2-2; v_gene: TRBV29-1; abundance: NA; d_gene: TRBD1; CDR3aa: CSVSGGSLITRNTGELFF; CDR3nt: TGCAGCGTATCAGGGGGAAGCCTGATAACGAGAAACACCGGGGAGCTGTTTTTT
j_gene: TRBJ2-1; v_gene: TRBV18; abundance: NA; d_gene: NA; CDR3aa: CASSQGSNEQFF; CDR3nt: TGTGCCAGCTCTCAAGGAAGCAATGAGCAGTTCTTC
j_gene: TRBJ1-1; v_gene: TRBV5-5; abundance: NA; d_gene: NA; CDR3aa: CASSLGQLWATEAFF; CDR3nt: TGTGCCAGCAGCTTGGGACAGTTGTGGGCCACTGAAGCTTTCTTT
j_gene: TRBJ2-3; v_gene: TRBV4-1; abundance: NA; d_gene: TRBD2; CDR3aa: CASSQRPAGKADTQYF; CDR3nt: TGCGCCAGCAGCCAAAGGCCAGCGGGAAAGGCAGATACGCAGTATTTT
j_gene: TRBJ2-7; v_gene: TRBV6-1; abundance: NA; d_gene: TRBD1; CDR3aa: CASSEYTGQGAREQYF; CDR3nt: TGTGCCAGCAGTGAGTATACGGGACAGGGGGCGAGGGAGCAGTACTTC
j_gene: TRBJ1-1; v_gene: TRBV6-1; abundance: NA; d_gene: NA; CDR3aa: CASSGWRAIENTEAFF; CDR3nt: TGTGCCAGCAGTGGTTGGCGGGCTATAGAGAACACTGAAGCTTTCTTT
j_gene: TRBJ2-5; v_gene: TRBV10-3; abundance: NA; d_gene: NA; CDR3aa: CAISEGRGGETQYF; CDR3nt: TGTGCCATCAGTGAGGGCAGGGGCGGAGAGACCCAGTACTTC
j_gene: TRBJ2-7; v_gene: TRBV18; abundance: NA; d_gene: NA; CDR3aa: CASSPRDGPYEQYF; CDR3nt: TGTGCCAGCTCCCCAAGGGACGGCCCCTACGAGCAGTACTTC
j_gene: TRBJ1-4; v_gene: TRBV28; abundance: NA; d_gene: NA; CDR3aa: CASRALNEKLFF; CDR3nt: TGTGCCAGCAGGGCACTTAATGAAAAACTGTTTTTT
j_gene: TRBJ1-1; v_gene: TRBV5-4; abundance: NA; d_gene: TRBD1; CDR3aa: CASKTGGGTEAFF; CDR3nt: TGTGCCAGCAAAACAGGGGGTGGTACTGAAGCTTTCTTT
j_gene: TRBJ2-3; v_gene: TRBV6-1; abundance: NA; d_gene: TRBD2; CDR3aa: CASLAGGPTDTQYF; CDR3nt: TGTGCCAGCCTAGCGGGAGGGCCTACAGATACGCAGTATTTT
j_gene: TRBJ2-3; v_gene: TRBV5-1; abundance: NA; d_gene: TRBD2; CDR3aa: CASSPPLADTDTQYF; CDR3nt: TGCGCCAGCAGCCCACCGCTAGCGGACACAGATACGCAGTATTTT
j_gene: TRBJ2-4; v_gene: TRBV28; abundance: NA; d_gene: NA; CDR3aa: CASSLSGTKAKNIQYF; CDR3nt: TGTGCCAGCAGTTTATCGGGAACCAAAGCCAAAAACATTCAGTACTTC
j_gene: TRBJ1-5; v_gene: TRBV27; abundance: NA; d_gene: NA; CDR3aa: CASSFGGNQPQHF; CDR3nt: TGTGCCAGCAGTTTCGGCGGCAATCAGCCCCAGCATTTT
j_gene: TRBJ1-1; v_gene: TRBV6-6; abundance: NA; d_gene: NA; CDR3aa: CASKGGLGGEAFF; CDR3nt: TGTGCCAGCAAAGGAGGGCTGGGCGGTGAAGCTTTCTTT
j_gene: TRBJ2-7; v_gene: TRBV27; abundance: NA; d_gene: NA; CDR3aa: CASSLDRQYF; CDR3nt: TGTGCCAGCAGTTTAGATCGGCAGTACTTC
j_gene: TRBJ2-3; v_gene: TRBV6-5; abundance: NA; d_gene: TRBD2; CDR3aa: CASKLAGVSDTQYF; CDR3nt: TGTGCCAGTAAACTAGCGGGAGTTTCAGATACGCAGTATTTT
j_gene: TRBJ2-2; v_gene: TRBV13; abundance: NA; d_gene: NA; CDR3aa: CASSTGPLLADEELFF; CDR3nt: TGTGCCAGCAGCACGGGGCCCTTATTGGCGGACGAGGAGCTGTTTTTT
j_gene: TRBJ1-5; v_gene: TRBV18; abundance: NA; d_gene: NA; CDR3aa: CASSPSRFQITGSRQPQHF; CDR3nt: TGTGCCAGCTCACCATCAAGGTTCCAGATAACAGGGTCTAGGCAGCCCCAGCATTTT
j_gene: TRBJ2-2; v_gene: TRBV5-6; abundance: NA; d_gene: NA; CDR3aa: CASSLGGNTGELFF; CDR3nt: TGTGCCAGCAGCTTAGGAGGGAACACCGGGGAGCTGTTTTTT
j_gene: TRBJ2-1; v_gene: TRBV5-1; abundance: NA; d_gene: TRBD2; CDR3aa: CASSLGLADYNEQFF; CDR3nt: TGCGCCAGCAGCTTAGGCCTAGCGGACTACAATGAGCAGTTCTTC
j_gene: TRBJ2-2; v_gene: TRBV7-6; abundance: once; d_gene: TRBD2; CDR3aa: CASSLGAASGMTGELFF; CDR3nt: TGTGCCAGCAGCTTAGGTGCGGCTAGCGGAATGACCGGGGAGCTGTTTTTT
j_gene: TRBJ2-1; v_gene: TRBV10-3; abundance: NA; d_gene: NA; CDR3aa: CAISEPLASYNEQFF; CDR3nt: TGTGCCATCAGTGAACCCCTAGCAAGTTACAATGAGCAGTTCTTC